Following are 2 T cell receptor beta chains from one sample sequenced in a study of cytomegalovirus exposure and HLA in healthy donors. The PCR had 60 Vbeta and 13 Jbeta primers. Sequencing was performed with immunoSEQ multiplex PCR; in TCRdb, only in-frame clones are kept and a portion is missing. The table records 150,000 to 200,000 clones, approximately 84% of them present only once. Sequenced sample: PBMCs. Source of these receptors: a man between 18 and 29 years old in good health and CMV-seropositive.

The CDR3 sequence: CAISDPPSNYGYTF. In DNA, the CDR3 is TGTGCCATCAGTGACCCCCCCTCTAACTATGGCTACACCTTC. The V call is TRBV10-3, the J call TRBJ1-2; D is unclear. Germline values: CDR1 ENHRY, CDR2 SYGVKD. V was cut by 3 bases and J by 0 bases, with 8 bases left in between. This CDR3 has 14 residues.

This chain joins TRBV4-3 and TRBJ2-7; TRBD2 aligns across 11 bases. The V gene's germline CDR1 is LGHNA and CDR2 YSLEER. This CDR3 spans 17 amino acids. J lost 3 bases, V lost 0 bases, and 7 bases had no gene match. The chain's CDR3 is CASSQDSSGGPIYEQYF. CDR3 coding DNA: TGCGCCAGCAGCCAAGATTCTAGCGGGGGGCCCATCTACGAGCAGTACTTC.